The 19 T cell receptor beta chains in this list originate from one sample, sequenced in a study of T cell changes during pregnancy in multiple sclerosis. Assay used: immunoSEQ multiplex PCR; TCRdb lists only in-frame clones, some missing. Of 83,000 or so clones in the sample, roughly 94% are singletons; the top ten hold about 1.6%. The input for sequencing was peripheral blood, taken after pregnancy. The receptors shown here come from a female donor in good health, enrolled as a control in a pregnancy study.

The chain carries TRBV27 and TRBJ2-5, with D possibly TRBD2 on 5 matching bases. Trimming removed 6 bases from V and 9 bases from J, with 14 bases in between. Germline V lookup: CDR1 MNHEY, CDR2 SMNVEV (reference sequence). This CDR3 spans 12 amino acids. The DNA of the CDR3 is TGTGCCAGCAGCCAACTACCCGGGGCCCAGTACTTC. It is translated as CASSQLPGAQYF.

This clone occurred once. CDR3 DNA: TGTGCCAGCAGTTACTTTGCAGGGGAATACGAGCAGTACTTC. Its protein is CASSYFAGEYEQYF. The V call is TRBV6-5, the J call TRBJ2-7; TRBD1 might be the D (6 bases). CDR1 is MNHEY and CDR2 is SVGAGI in the germline V gene. There are 14 residues in the CDR3. Trimming stripped 1 base from V and 4 bases from J, with 11 bases between.

The chain carries TRBV2 and TRBJ2-6; no firm D call. CDR1 SNHLY and CDR2 FYNNEI come from the germline V gene. The V and J ends lost 5 bases and 0 bases respectively, with 8 bases between them. The CDR3 is made up of 15 amino acids. The CDR3, as DNA: TGTGCCAGCAGTCCCCCGAGCTCTGGGGCCAACGTCCTGACTTTC. This codes for CASSPPSSGANVLTF.

The V gene is TRBV13, the J gene TRBJ1-3; D unresolved. V lost 0 bases, J lost 2 bases, and 11 bases lay in between. The CDR3 is made up of 16 amino acids. CDR1 is PRHDT, CDR2 FYEKMQ, per germline (reference sequence). The CDR3 loop is CASSLGGGQAGNTIYF. DNA of the CDR3: TGTGCCAGCAGCTTAGGCGGAGGGCAAGCTGGAAACACCATATATTTT.

V gene TRBV6-1 combines with J gene TRBJ1-5, with TRBD1 as a possible D gene (5 bases). The V end lost 6 bases, the J end lost 3 bases, and 12 bases lay between the germline ends. Germline V gene lookup returns CDR1 MNHNS and CDR2 SASEGT. The CDR3 spans 14 residues. CDR3 in DNA: TGTGCCAGCAGCACCTCAGGGCACAATCAGCCCCAGCATTTT. Amino acid sequence: CASSTSGHNQPQHF.

The gene calls are TRBV7-9 and TRBJ2-1, with D perhaps matching TRBD1 (5 bases). This CDR3 has 13 amino acids. Per germline, CDR1 SEHNR and CDR2 FQNEAQ (reference sequence). V lost 3 bases and J 8 bases, leaving 11 bases between the germline ends. The CDR3 region is CASSLGRVDEQFF. For the CDR3, the DNA is TGTGCCAGCAGCTTGGGGCGAGTAGATGAGCAGTTCTTC. Full variable domain (remainder filled in from reference TRBV7-9 and TRBJ2-1): DTGVSQNPRHKITKRGQNVTFRCDPISEHNRLYWYRQTLGQGPEFLTYFQNEAQLEKSRLLSDRFSAERPKGSFSTLEIQRTEQGDSAMYLCASSLGRVDEQFFGPGTRLTVL.

This clone was counted once. Written as DNA, the CDR3 is TGTGCCAGCAGATCTAGCGGGAGAAAGTACGAGCAGTACTTC. Protein product: CASRSSGRKYEQYF. The chain combines TRBV2 with TRBJ2-7, with 10 bases identical to TRBD2. The CDR3 is 14 amino acids. V gave up 6 bases and J gave up 4 bases; unmatched junction bases: 6. The V gene's germline CDR1 is SNHLY and CDR2 FYNNEI.

The chain combines TRBV6-4 with TRBJ2-1; D gene ambiguous. In germline, CDR1 is MRHNA, CDR2 SNTAGT. With 5 bases removed from V and 0 bases from J, the gap between germline ends came to 11 bases. The CDR3 is 15 residues long. The chain's CDR3 is CASSSTPSSYNEQFF. The CDR3 bases are TGTGCCAGCAGTTCCACCCCTAGCTCCTACAATGAGCAGTTCTTC.

This sequence joins TRBV4-1 and TRBJ1-5; D is undetermined. Trimming pared 5 bases from V and 1 base from J, leaving 15 bases between. CDR1 and CDR2 from the germline V gene are MGHRA and YSYEKL. The CDR3 has 16 residues. The chain's CDR3 is CASSKGYSQSNQPQHF. The CDR3 region has the DNA TGCGCCAGCAGCAAAGGGTATTCACAAAGCAATCAGCCCCAGCATTTT.

The chain couples TRBV6-6 to TRBJ1-1; D is unclear. The CDR3 covers 13 residues. Germline CDR1 reads MNHNY; CDR2 reads SVGAGI (reference sequence). V was cut by 6 bases and J by 2 bases, with 10 bases left in between. CDR3 sequence reads: CASRGGLNTEAFF. Here the CDR3 DNA reads TGTGCCAGCAGGGGAGGGCTTAACACTGAAGCTTTCTTT.

V gene TRBV18 combines with J gene TRBJ1-1; D is perhaps TRBD1 (6 bases). Germline V lookup: CDR1 KGHSH, CDR2 LQKENI. The CDR3 runs to 16 residues. Trimming removed 4 bases from V and 5 bases from J, with 20 bases in between. CDR3 sequence: CASSQVGGGVGTEAFF. The CDR3 DNA reads TGTGCCAGCTCACAAGTTGGGGGGGGCGTGGGGACTGAAGCTTTCTTT.

The rearrangement uses TRBV6-1 and TRBJ1-5; D is ambiguous. From germline, CDR1 is MNHNS and CDR2 SASEGT. Trimming shortened V by 0 bases and J by 12 bases, and 9 bases separated the two germline ends. CDR3 length: 12 residues. The CDR3 DNA is TGTGCCAGCAGTGAAGCGAGCCTTCTCCAGCATTTT. Its translation: CASSEASLLQHF.

The chain uses TRBV7-9 and TRBJ2-2; the D gene is possibly TRBD1 (5 bases). The CDR3 contains 16 residues. Between the trimmed V and J ends, which lost 4 bases and 0 bases, there was a span of 12 bases. Germline V gives CDR1 SEHNR, CDR2 FQNEAQ (reference sequence). CDR3 region: CASSSVAGSNTGELFF. As DNA, the CDR3 is TGTGCCAGCAGCTCCGTTGCAGGGTCGAACACCGGGGAGCTGTTTTTT.

This rearrangement joins TRBV27 to TRBJ2-1, with D tentatively TRBD2 (7 bases). The germline gives CDR1 MNHEY, CDR2 SMNVEV (reference sequence). With 3 bases removed from V and 6 bases from J, the gap between germline ends came to 9 bases. CDR3 length: 13 residues. CDR3 protein: CASSFGGANEQFF. The CDR3 DNA reads TGTGCCAGCAGTTTTGGGGGGGCCAATGAGCAGTTCTTC.

The chain couples TRBV15 to TRBJ1-5; no clear D gene. The CDR3 covers 13 residues. Trimming pared 0 bases from V and 6 bases from J, leaving 6 bases between. Germline CDR1 and CDR2: LNHNV and YYDKDF (reference sequence). CDR3 DNA sequence: TGTGCCACCAGCAGAGATCCGTTTCAGCCCCAGCATTTT. This gives the protein CATSRDPFQPQHF.

This clone was observed once. The chain couples TRBV5-1 to TRBJ2-1; 9 bases are shared with TRBD2. Germline CDR1 reads SGHRS; CDR2 reads YFSETQ. The length of the CDR3 is 15 residues. Losses at the gene ends were 0 bases for V and 8 bases for J; bases not matched to a gene: 6. The CDR3 here is CASSLAAGGPHEQFF. The CDR3 bases are TGCGCCAGCAGCTTGGCTGCGGGAGGGCCGCATGAGCAGTTCTTC.

The V gene is TRBV7-9, the J gene TRBJ1-4; no definite D call. Germline V gives CDR1 SEHNR, CDR2 FQNEAQ (reference sequence). The CDR3 runs to 17 residues. The germline V and J ends were trimmed by 2 bases and 3 bases, with 16 bases remaining between them. CDR3 sequence: CASSLRESRNSNEKLFF. CDR3 sequence (DNA): TGTGCCAGCAGCTTACGGGAGAGCAGGAACTCTAATGAAAAACTGTTTTTT.

This sequence joins TRBV11-2 and TRBJ2-7; 7 bases are a match to TRBD2. After removal of 3 bases from V and 3 bases from J, the junction contained 5 bases not matched to a gene. This CDR3 region has 14 residues. Germline V gene sequence: CDR1 SGHAT, CDR2 FQNNGV. The CDR3 DNA sequence: TGTGCCAGCAGCTTCCTAGCGGAGGGCTACGAGCAGTACTTC. Translated: CASSFLAEGYEQYF.

The V gene is TRBV5-1, the J gene TRBJ2-3; tentative D call: TRBD2 (5 bases). The germline gives CDR1 SGHRS, CDR2 YFSETQ. Deletions cut 0 bases from V and 4 bases from J, with 9 bases between. The CDR3 covers 14 residues. The CDR3 spells CASSLEAGPDTQYF. The DNA for the CDR3 is TGCGCCAGCAGCTTGGAGGCGGGTCCAGATACGCAGTATTTT. The complete variable domain, with remaining parts taken from reference TRBV5-1 and TRBJ2-3, reads KAGVTQTPRYLIKTRGQQVTLSCSPISGHRSVSWYQQTPGQGLQFLFEYFSETQRNKGNFPGRFSGRQFSNSRSEMNVSTLELGDSALYLCASSLEAGPDTQYFGPGTRLTVL.